This TCR beta chain emerged from a study of T cell changes during pregnancy in multiple sclerosis. The method was immunoSEQ multiplex PCR; TCRdb's version includes in-frame clones alone and lacks a portion of them. The data contain 90,000 to 120,000 clones, about 90% of them singletons. About this clone: Other nucleotide sequences from this sample produce the same CDR3.

The CDR3 has 14 amino acids. CDR1 SGHRS and CDR2 YFSETQ come from the germline V gene. Trimming took 0 bases from V and 2 from J, leaving 8 bases between them. The source material was peripheral blood, sampled in the third trimester of pregnancy. The chain links TRBV5-1 to TRBJ1-1; D might be TRBD1 (5 bases). The source is a female donor in good health, enrolled as a control in a pregnancy study. CDR3 in DNA: TGCGCCAGCAGCTTGGGCACAGGTAACACTGAAGCTTTCTTT. This codes for CASSLGTGNTEAFF.